This note documents a single T cell receptor (beta chain) sequence. Its specificity is unknown. UMIs accompanied the 5'RACE template switching by which TCR beta cDNA was made. TCRdb processed the 5' RACE reads again and assigns one entry to each CDR3 protein, with no DNA. The sample holds 500,000 to 700,000 distinct CDR3 sequences. The germline V gene has CDR1 SEHNR and CDR2 FQNEAQ (reference sequence). The CDR3 extends over 11 amino acids. This entry belongs to a study of T cells expressing NK-cell markers. The overall study: According to the study, TCR beta repertoires originated from sorted CD3+CD56+NKG2C+, CD3+CD56+NKG2C- and CD3+CD56-NKG2C+ T cells. HCMV serostatus: most of the eight sequenced donors positive, one negative. Whole-study results and caveats: Dominant NKG2C+ clonotype frequencies of about 1.0-7.0% of CD8+ T cells were measured in about 6 donors.

This TCR came from a man younger than 35 in good health. The chain has TRBV7-9 and TRBJ2-1. Material: blood T cells: a sorted CD56 or NKG2C T cell subset, CD4+ or CD8+ T cells, or bulk PBMC T cells (not recorded which). Here the CDR3 reads CASRIGHEQFF. The full variable domain, its missing parts supplied by reference TRBV7-9 and TRBJ2-1, is DTGVSQNPRHKITKRGQNVTFRCDPISEHNRLYWYRQTLGQGPEFLTYFQNEAQLEKSRLLSDRFSAERPKGSFSTLEIQRTEQGDSAMYLCASRIGHEQFFGPGTRLTVL.